This T cell receptor (beta chain) was sequenced during a study of shared clonotypes between healthy human individuals. Broader study findings: The generation probabilities recorded for non-shared clonotypes fell below those of clonotypes shared by all four donors. Represented genetic and exposure-history diversity was restricted by having few donors.

Original processing methods: Filtering differed because ImmunoSEQ produced junction-only sequences that carried no quality scores. The data were produced by immunoSEQ multiplex PCR, yet TCRdb's version contains in-frame clones alone and is incomplete. That table gives V, J and clone size, and the DNA gave D and trimming. The sample carries hundreds of thousands of clones, about two thirds recorded once. This clone has only one observation. Its antigen is unknown. A split of CD4+ cells into CD45RA+ naive and CD45RA-negative memory subsets was performed. J lost 3 bases, V lost 6 bases, and 11 bases had no gene match. The germline gives CDR1 ENHRY, CDR2 SYGVKD. There are 16 residues in the CDR3.

V and J are TRBV10-3 and TRBJ1-3, with 7 nucleotides matching TRBD1. Material: memory CD4+ T cells sorted from blood. Documented subset: CD45RA-negative fraction. The sequence derives from a woman in her thirties in good health. CDR3 coding DNA: TGTGCCATCAGGGAACTACAGGGGATAGGTGGAAACACCATATATTTT. It translates to CAIRELQGIGGNTIYF.